These 9 T cell receptor beta chains were all obtained from the same sample, sequenced in a study of naive and memory T cell subsets. Whole-study findings and limits: Possibly reflecting memory cells re-expressing CD45RA, a few larger clonotypes occurred in naive repertoires, especially CD8.

An equimolar mix of two oligonucleotides served as the beta constant-region primer for TRBC1 and TRBC2. Four rounds of PCR amplified the ligated cDNA using nested alpha and beta constant-region primers plus SP2. TCRdb passed the UMI-ligation and nested PCR reads through MiXCR, listing each CDR3 protein once. The profile shows about 90,000 distinct CDR3 sequences, about 11% of them singletons. These TCRs' antigens remain unknown. Specimen: naive CD4+ T cells from blood. All receptors derive from a human donor in good health.

Remarks on this clonotype: With a much larger clone just one base away, this may be a read error. This chain uses TRBV19 with TRBJ2-1; D may be TRBD1 or TRBD2 (5 bases each). V lost 6 bases to trimming and J lost 4 bases, with 16 bases between them. The germline V gene encodes CDR1 LNHDA and CDR2 SQIVND (reference sequence). This CDR3 spans 15 amino acids. The CDR3 reads CASRGPGRRYNEQFF. CDR3 DNA sequence: TGTGCCAGTAGGGGTCCGGGACGAAGATACAATGAGCAGTTCTTC.

This CDR3 is CASSLARKAGGDTEAFF. The CDR3 nucleotides are TGTGCCAGCAGCTTGGCCCGGAAGGCAGGAGGTGACACTGAAGCTTTCTTT. The chain combines TRBV5-4 with TRBJ1-1; D uncertain. The V end lost 0 bases, the J end lost 3 bases, and 18 bases lay between the germline ends. There are 17 residues in the CDR3. Germline V lookup: CDR1 SGHNT, CDR2 YYREEE (reference sequence).

This chain uses TRBV2 with TRBJ2-5; 7 bases agree with TRBD1. Germline V gene data show CDR1 as SNHLY and CDR2 as FYNNEI. Trimming took 8 bases from V and 5 from J; bases not matched to a gene: 5. This CDR3 is built from 12 residues. The CDR3 spells CASCPTGETQYF. The CDR3 DNA reads TGTGCCAGCTGTCCGACAGGGGAGACCCAGTACTTC.

In this sample, this clonotype turned up many times. This rearrangement joins TRBV6-5 to TRBJ2-1; D might be TRBD2 (6 bases). V shed 0 bases and J shed 3 bases, with 9 bases lying between them. CDR3 length equals 15 residues. Germline CDR1 and CDR2: MNHEY and SVGAGI. The CDR3 nucleotides read TGTGCCAGCAGTTACTCGGGAGCGGGCTACAATGAGCAGTTCTTC. It encodes CASSYSGAGYNEQFF.

This clonotype is a singleton in its sample. The rearrangement uses TRBV6-2 or TRBV6-3 and TRBJ2-5, with D perhaps matching TRBD2 (5 bases). This CDR3 contains 15 residues. CDR1 is MNHEY and CDR2 is SVGEGT in the germline V gene. The V end lost 8 bases, the J end lost 0 bases, and 16 bases lay between the germline ends. CDR3 DNA sequence: TGTGCCAGCGAAGCGGCCAGGACGTACCAAGAGACCCAGTACTTC. Protein product: CASEAARTYQETQYF.

This clonotype showed up just a few times. The CDR3 coding sequence is TGTGCCAGCAGCCCCCATCAGGGGGGAACTGAAGCTTTCTTT. Translation gives CASSPHQGGTEAFF. The gene calls are TRBV9 and TRBJ1-1; TRBD1 matches 7 bases. The V segment lost 4 bases and the J segment 5 bases; nucleotides outside the gene matches: 8. The CDR3 has 14 residues. Germline CDR1 SGDLS, CDR2 YYNGEE.

Ten or more counts support this clonotype. The chain combines TRBV12-3 or TRBV12-4 with TRBJ2-5; D may be TRBD1 or TRBD2 (5 bases each). The CDR3 covers 16 residues. Trimming took off 6 bases at V and 4 bases at J, with 21 bases between the two ends. CDR3 sequence reads: CASRPGPGTSGETQYF. The DNA of the CDR3 is TGTGCCAGCAGACCGGGTCCGGGGACCTCGGGAGAGACCCAGTACTTC.

The table lists this clonotype with a few counts. The chain uses TRBV20-1 and TRBJ2-5; D ambiguous. The CDR3 extends over 12 amino acids. The V end lost 4 bases, the J end lost 2 bases, and 8 bases lay between the germline ends. Germline lookup yields CDR1 DFQATT and CDR2 SNEGSKA (reference sequence). The CDR3: CSAIRQQETQYF. Here the CDR3 DNA reads TGCAGTGCTATTCGGCAACAAGAGACCCAGTACTTC.

This clonotype was picked up a small number of times. V is TRBV5-1 and J is TRBJ2-7, with 7 bases aligning to TRBD2. V shed 4 bases, J shed 6 bases, and the junction held 7 bases outside the gene matches. This CDR3 comprises 13 residues. Germline CDR1 SGHRS, CDR2 YFSETQ. The DNA for the CDR3 is TGCGCCAGCAGCCAAAGCGGGGAACTCGAGCAGTACTTC. This sequence encodes CASSQSGELEQYF.